This is a list of T cell receptor beta chains from one sample in a study of T-cell reconstitution after alpha-beta-depleted transplantation in children. From the PCR reads, TCRdb called clonotypes with MiXCR, one entry per CDR3 protein. The table has 360,000 or so distinct CDR3 sequences, roughly 20% seen once. The sample consisted of PBMCs from the stem cell graft donor, taken from the stem cell graft. The receptors stem from a human donor who donated a stem cell graft to a child with acute myeloid leukemia. CDR3s include the opening cysteine and the closing phenylalanine or tryptophan. A D gene is named only where the DNA matches it firmly. Clone sizes are given selectively: once, few, many, or a class where the clone is expanded.

j_call v_call d_call clone_size cdr3_aa cdr3_nt
TRBJ1-5 TRBV27 TRBD1 many CASSFTGGRGSNQPQHF TGTGCCAGCAGTTTTACAGGGGGCAGAGGTAGCAATCAGCCCCAGCATTTT
TRBJ1-6 TRBV15 - once CATSRGDQNSPLHF TGTGCCACCAGCCGGGGGGACCAGAATTCACCCCTCCACTTT
TRBJ2-1 TRBV27 TRBD2 many CAGPSGKRDEQFF TGTGCCGGCCCGAGCGGGAAGAGGGATGAGCAGTTCTTC
TRBJ1-4 TRBV20-1 - many CSAYGGNEKLFF TGCAGTGCTTATGGTGGTAATGAAAAACTGTTTTTT
TRBJ2-7 TRBV5-1 TRBD2 - CASSLPSGRATYEQYF TGCGCCAGCAGCTTGCCTAGCGGGAGGGCGACCTACGAGCAGTACTTC
TRBJ2-7 TRBV12-3/TRBV12-4 TRBD2 - CASSLTSGVGYEQYF TGTGCCAGCAGCCTGACTAGCGGGGTGGGCTACGAGCAGTACTTC
TRBJ2-1 TRBV7-9 TRBD2 - CASRYIIAGSSYNEQFF TGTGCCAGCAGATACATCATAGCGGGAAGCTCCTACAATGAGCAGTTCTTC
TRBJ2-1 TRBV12-3/TRBV12-4 - - CASSFVGSYNEQFF TGTGCCAGCAGTTTCGTAGGCTCCTACAATGAGCAGTTCTTC
TRBJ2-3 TRBV7-3 TRBD2 few CASSSGRADTQYF TGTGCCAGCAGCTCGGGGAGGGCAGATACGCAGTATTTT
TRBJ2-3 TRBV20-1 - many CSALLGDTDTQYF TGCAGTGCCCTACTTGGGGACACAGATACGCAGTATTTT
TRBJ2-7 TRBV28 TRBD1 few CASTGGTGPYEQYF TGTGCCAGCACAGGGGGGACAGGGCCCTACGAGCAGTACTTC
TRBJ2-6 TRBV9 - few CASRSVSGANVLTF TGTGCCAGCCGTTCAGTTTCGGGGGCCAACGTCCTGACTTTC
TRBJ2-2 TRBV6-5 TRBD2 - CASSYSSGGSTGELFF TGTGCCAGCAGTTACAGTAGCGGGGGGAGCACCGGGGAGCTGTTTTTT
TRBJ2-2 TRBV12-3/TRBV12-4 - few CASSFSRVNTGELFF TGTGCCAGCAGTTTTTCCAGGGTGAACACCGGGGAGCTGTTTTTT
TRBJ2-1 TRBV5-1 - many CASSFNAGIVTYNEQFF TGCGCCAGCAGCTTTAACGCGGGGATTGTGACCTACAATGAGCAGTTCTTC
TRBJ2-3 TRBV6-5 TRBD2 - CASSYPTSGRGGDTQYF TGTGCCAGCAGTTACCCTACCAGCGGGAGGGGGGGGGATACGCAGTATTTT
TRBJ1-2 TRBV20-1 - - CSARERGQNYGYTF TGCAGTGCTAGAGAACGGGGCCAGAACTATGGCTACACCTTC
TRBJ2-7 TRBV20-1 TRBD1 many CSARLPGQGPYEQYF TGCAGTGCTAGGCTTCCGGGACAGGGTCCCTACGAGCAGTACTTC
TRBJ2-2 TRBV15 TRBD2 - CATSRLPGLAGGTGELFF TGTGCCACCAGCAGATTACCCGGACTAGCGGGAGGTACCGGGGAGCTGTTTTTT
TRBJ2-3 TRBV27 - few CASSLHQPRDNQPTDTQYF TGTGCCAGCAGTTTACACCAACCCCGGGACAACCAACCCACAGATACGCAGTATTTT
TRBJ2-1 TRBV10-3 TRBD2 - CAISESSGRTYNEQFF TGTGCCATCAGTGAGTCAAGCGGGAGAACCTACAATGAGCAGTTCTTC
TRBJ1-2 TRBV9 - - CASSPTWGSYGYTF TGTGCCAGCAGCCCTACCTGGGGGAGCTATGGCTACACCTTC
TRBJ1-3 TRBV24-1 TRBD1 - CATSGSGQGASGNTIYF TGTGCCACCAGTGGCTCAGGACAGGGGGCGTCTGGAAACACCATATATTTT
TRBJ2-2 TRBV11-2 TRBD2 few CASSFSGRDTGELFF TGTGCCAGCAGCTTTAGCGGGAGGGACACCGGGGAGCTGTTTTTT
TRBJ2-5 TRBV7-2 - few CASSSSGTGQETQYF TGTGCCAGCAGCTCCTCCGGGACTGGCCAAGAGACCCAGTACTTC
TRBJ1-5 TRBV11-2 TRBD1 - CASSSPDNDREPYNQPQHF TGTGCCAGCAGCTCCCCCGATAATGACAGGGAACCTTATAATCAGCCCCAGCATTTT
TRBJ2-1 TRBV20-1 TRBD2 many CSASWLAGNEQFF TGCAGTGCTAGCTGGCTAGCGGGAAACGAGCAGTTCTTC
TRBJ2-7 TRBV11-1 TRBD2 once CASSSPRLEAGVLLYEQYF TGTGCCAGCAGCTCTCCTCGGTTGGAGGCGGGAGTGCTATTATACGAGCAGTACTTC
TRBJ2-1 TRBV2 - many CASTLAEEQFF TGTGCCAGCACCTTGGCGGAAGAGCAGTTCTTC
TRBJ2-1 TRBV4-1 - once CASSQPGRTSWNEQFF TGCGCCAGCAGCCAACCGGGACGGACGAGTTGGAATGAGCAGTTCTTC
TRBJ1-2 TRBV20-1 - - CSATYREYYGYTF TGCAGTGCTACTTACAGGGAATACTATGGCTACACCTTC
TRBJ2-7 TRBV20-1 - few CSARAQGYEQYF TGCAGTGCTAGAGCGCAGGGCTACGAGCAGTACTTC
TRBJ2-1 TRBV20-1 TRBD2 - CCAILRAGDVIGNEQFF TGCTGTGCCATACTTCGGGCGGGAGACGTAATTGGCAATGAGCAGTTCTTC
TRBJ2-1 TRBV25-1 - - CASSEGTGGKPNEQFF TGTGCCAGCAGTGAAGGGACGGGCGGGAAGCCAAATGAGCAGTTCTTC
TRBJ2-1 TRBV29-1 TRBD1 - CSVSTGGATNEQFF TGCAGCGTTTCCACAGGGGGCGCGACTAATGAGCAGTTCTTC
TRBJ2-7 TRBV2 - few CASSVEVLQYF TGTGCCAGCAGTGTGGAAGTTCTGCAGTACTTC
TRBJ2-7 TRBV29-1 - few CSAQRSGTYEQYF TGCAGCGCCCAAAGGTCCGGGACCTACGAGCAGTACTTC
TRBJ1-2 TRBV25-1 - few CASQGQLGQKNYGYTF TGTGCCAGCCAAGGGCAGCTAGGACAGAAAAACTATGGCTACACCTTC
TRBJ1-1 TRBV7-3 - - CASSFRRGTEAFF TGTGCCAGCAGCTTTAGAAGAGGAACTGAAGCTTTCTTT
TRBJ2-7 TRBV12-3/TRBV12-4 TRBD1 - CASGGQGWYEQYF TGTGCCAGCGGAGGACAGGGTTGGTACGAGCAGTACTTC
TRBJ1-5 TRBV4-3 - many CASSQEVGNQPQHF TGCGCCAGCAGCCAAGAGGTTGGCAATCAGCCCCAGCATTTT
TRBJ2-1 TRBV5-1 - - CASSPDNGNEQFF TGCGCCAGCAGCCCAGACAATGGCAATGAGCAGTTCTTC
TRBJ2-3 TRBV6-6 - few CASSPYRDTQYF TGTGCCAGCAGTCCTTATCGCGATACGCAGTATTTT
TRBJ2-3 TRBV9 TRBD2 few CASSPRLAEVGTDTQYF TGTGCCAGCAGCCCTCGACTAGCGGAGGTGGGCACAGATACGCAGTATTTT
TRBJ2-3 TRBV28 TRBD2 - CASTGTSGRPVTDTQYF TGTGCCAGCACCGGGACTAGCGGGAGGCCCGTCACAGATACGCAGTATTTT
TRBJ2-5 TRBV29-1 TRBD2 many CSVVDWVGLAEGTQYF TGCAGCGTGGTTGATTGGGTGGGACTAGCGGAGGGGACCCAGTACTTC
TRBJ2-1 TRBV24-1 TRBD2 few CATSDLLAGDFKQFF TGTGCCACCAGTGACCTACTAGCGGGAGACTTTAAGCAGTTCTTC
TRBJ2-2 TRBV12-3/TRBV12-4 TRBD1 - CASTRDRGLRKNTGELFF TGTGCCAGCACCAGGGACAGGGGGCTGCGAAAGAACACCGGGGAGCTGTTTTTT